Shown below are 7 T cell receptor beta chains from a single sample sequenced in a study of cytomegalovirus exposure and HLA in healthy donors. Both 60 Vbeta primers and 13 Jbeta primers went into the PCR. The data were produced by immunoSEQ multiplex PCR, yet TCRdb's version contains in-frame clones alone and is incomplete. This table has 150,000 to 200,000 clones, approximately 84% appearing once. The material sequenced was PBMCs. All receptors come from a girl under 18 in good health and CMV-seropositive.

The CDR3 is CASSFVPQDSYEQYF. The CDR3 nucleotides read TGTGCCAGCAGCTTTGTTCCGCAGGACTCCTACGAGCAGTACTTC. The chain has TRBV12-1 and TRBJ2-7; the table calls TRBD1, which could not be checked here. TRBV12-1 is assigned pseudogene status. The CDR3 runs to 15 residues.

V gene TRBV19 combines with J gene TRBJ1-1; TRBD1 is a possible D gene (6 bases). Between the trimmed V and J ends, which lost 7 bases and 5 bases, there was a span of 14 bases. Germline V lookup: CDR1 LNHDA, CDR2 SQIVND (reference sequence). The CDR3 extends over 13 amino acids. The DNA for the CDR3 is TGTGCCAGTACTAGAAGTAGGGGGACTGAAGCTTTCTTT. This sequence encodes CASTRSRGTEAFF.

This chain joins TRBV11-3 and TRBJ2-4; D is perhaps TRBD2 (6 bases). The CDR3 length is 16 residues. V lost 1 base to trimming and J lost 1 base, with 11 bases between them. Germline V lookup: CDR1 SGHNT, CDR2 YENEEA. The CDR3 here is CASSLVGGMAKNIQYF. In nucleotides, the CDR3 is TGTGCCAGCAGCTTAGTTGGCGGGATGGCCAAAAACATTCAGTACTTC.

The chain carries TRBV6-1 and TRBJ2-7; 8 bases align to TRBD1. J gave up 4 bases and V 4 bases, and 3 bases lay outside the gene matches. CDR3 length: 13 amino acids. The V gene's germline CDR1 is MNHNS and CDR2 SASEGT. CDR3: CASSGNRGYEQYF. CDR3 nucleotides: TGTGCCAGCAGTGGGAACAGGGGGTACGAGCAGTACTTC.

The rearrangement joins TRBV6-6 to TRBJ1-2, with 9 positions matching TRBD1. Germline lookup yields CDR1 MNHNY and CDR2 SVGAGI (reference sequence). This CDR3 region has 14 residues. Losses at the gene ends were 4 bases for V and 2 bases for J; bases not matched to a gene: 2. CDR3 residues: CASSWDRANYGYTF. In DNA, the CDR3 is TGTGCCAGCAGTTGGGACAGGGCGAACTATGGCTACACCTTC.

This rearrangement joins TRBV9 to TRBJ2-1, with 12 bases lining up with TRBD1. Germline CDR1 and CDR2: SGDLS and YYNGEE. The CDR3 is 16 amino acids. The junction had 6 bases not matched to a gene; V was cut back by 2 bases and J by 6 bases. This CDR3 reads CASSVLGQGATNEQFF. The CDR3 nucleotides read TGTGCCAGCAGCGTCCTGGGACAGGGGGCGACCAATGAGCAGTTCTTC.

The rearrangement links TRBV29-1 to TRBJ2-3, with TRBD1 as a possible D gene (6 bases). V lost 4 bases to trimming and J lost 2 bases, with 16 bases between them. This CDR3 has 15 amino acids. CDR1 and CDR2 (germline): SQVTM, ANQGSEA. The CDR3 nucleotides read TGCAGCGTTGCTATTTACAGGGAGTTCACAGATACGCAGTATTTT. Translated, it gives CSVAIYREFTDTQYF.